A single sample is the source of the 8 T cell receptor beta chains below, sequenced in a study of CD8 T cells in Susac syndrome. RNA was extracted with the RNeasy kit, and a quantity of 0.5 to 1 ug was reverse transcribed using random hexamers. TCRdb recomputed calls from the immunoSEQ multiplex PCR reads with MiXCR, one row per CDR3 protein. The sample lists 150,000 to 200,000 distinct CDR3 sequences, around 95% occurring once. The sample comprised CD4+ T cells from PBMCs. The receptors come from a human donor in good health.

The chain employs TRBV6-5 and TRBJ2-5; perhaps TRBD1 as D (6 bases). The CDR3 is 14 residues long. CDR1 and CDR2 from the germline V gene are MNHEY and SVGAGI. V dropped 5 bases and J dropped 1 base, with 11 bases sitting between them. CDR3 in DNA: TGTGCCAGCAGTGGAAACAGGGCCCAAGAGACCCAGTACTTC. It translates to CASSGNRAQETQYF.

The rearrangement links TRBV25-1 to TRBJ2-6; D call uncertain. The CDR3 consists of 14 residues. CDR1 is MGHDK, CDR2 SYGVNS, per germline. Between the trimmed V and J ends, which lost 4 bases and 4 bases, there was a span of 8 bases. The CDR3 DNA is TGTGCCAGCAGTGCCACGAGGGGGGCCAACGTCCTGACTTTC. Translation gives CASSATRGANVLTF.

The chain is built from TRBV12-3 or TRBV12-4 and TRBJ2-5; 11 bases are shared with TRBD2. The junction had 6 bases not matched to a gene; V was cut back by 4 bases and J by 5 bases. The CDR3 is 15 residues long. In DNA, the CDR3 is TGTGCCAGCAGTTCGGGACTAGCGGCCAGGGAGACCCAGTACTTC. This codes for CASSSGLAARETQYF.

The V call is TRBV30, the J call TRBJ2-7, with 8 bases identical to TRBD1. From germline, CDR1 is GTSNPN and CDR2 SVGIG (reference sequence). Germline trimming cut 0 bases from V and 4 bases from J; bases unmatched to any gene: 2. The CDR3 loop spans 13 amino acids. CDR3 protein: CAWSVQGVYEQYF. The CDR3 bases are TGTGCCTGGAGTGTACAGGGGGTATACGAGCAGTACTTC.

The genes are TRBV30 and TRBJ1-5; D unclear. This CDR3 spans 15 amino acids. Per the germline V gene, CDR1 is GTSNPN and CDR2 is SVGIG (reference sequence). V was shortened by 3 bases and J by 0 bases, with 12 bases between the two germline ends. CDR3 DNA sequence: TGTGCCTGGAGCCGGACTGGCTTTAGCAATCAGCCCCAGCATTTT. Translating gives CAWSRTGFSNQPQHF. Supplemented by reference TRBV30 and TRBJ1-5, the full variable domain reads SQTIHQWPATLVQPVGSPLSLECTVEGTSNPNLYWYRQAAGRGLQLLFYSVGIGQISSEVPQNLSASRPQDRQFILSSKKLLLSDSGFYLCAWSRTGFSNQPQHFGDGTRLSIL.

The gene calls are TRBV29-1 and TRBJ1-2; D is unresolved. CDR1 and CDR2 (germline): SQVTM, ANQGSEA. Between the trimmed V and J ends, which lost 7 bases and 8 bases, there was a span of 14 bases. The CDR3 length is 11 residues. In DNA form, the CDR3 reads TGCAGCGCTTCCACGGGAGTAGGCTACACCTTC. Translation: CSASTGVGYTF. The full variable domain, in which reference TRBV29-1 and TRBJ1-2 provide the parts outside the CDR3, is SAVISQKPSRDICQRGTSLTIQCQVDSQVTMMFWYRQQPGQSLTLIATANQGSEATYESGFVIDKFPISRPNLTFSTLTVSNMSPEDSSIYLCSASTGVGYTFGSGTRLTVV.

The chain employs TRBV9 and TRBJ1-1; D is undetermined. The CDR3 has 13 amino acids. Germline V gene sequence: CDR1 SGDLS, CDR2 YYNGEE. Trimming shortened V by 2 bases and J by 5 bases, and 10 bases separated the two germline ends. The CDR3 coding sequence is TGTGCCAGCAGCGTTGGGGTGGGGACTGAAGCTTTCTTT. Its protein product is CASSVGVGTEAFF.

The rearrangement joins TRBV4-3 to TRBJ1-1; D is possibly TRBD1 (5 bases). The CDR3 contains 15 residues. Germline V gene lookup returns CDR1 LGHNA and CDR2 YSLEER. Trimming shortened V by 1 base and J by 0 bases, and 9 bases separated the two germline ends. CDR3 sequence: CASSQVEGVNTEAFF. In DNA, the CDR3 is TGCGCCAGCAGCCAAGTCGAAGGGGTGAACACTGAAGCTTTCTTT.